Below are 13 T cell receptor beta chains sequenced from a single sample in a study of shared clonotypes between healthy human individuals. The method was immunoSEQ multiplex PCR; TCRdb's version includes in-frame clones alone and lacks a portion of them. The repertoire consists of some 2,000,000 clones, with 95% occurring once and the leading ten covering roughly 0.13%. Material: naive CD4+ T cells sorted from blood. Documented subset: CD45RA+ positively selected. Receptors originate from a man younger than 35 in good health.

The chain recombines TRBV18 with TRBJ2-1; TRBD1 aligns across 11 bases. Germline trimming cut 4 bases from V and 7 bases from J; bases unmatched to any gene: 6. The CDR3 is 15 residues long. The germline V gene encodes CDR1 KGHSH and CDR2 LQKENI. The CDR3 is CASSLGTGGQNEQFF. Written as DNA, the CDR3 is TGTGCCAGCTCACTCGGGACAGGGGGACAGAATGAGCAGTTCTTC.

The rearrangement joins TRBV25-1 to TRBJ1-2; tentatively, D is TRBD1 (6 bases). V was pared by 4 bases and J by 7 bases, with 13 bases between. Per germline, CDR1 MGHDK and CDR2 SYGVNS. This CDR3 is built from 13 residues. CDR3 DNA: TGTGCCAGCAGTGGAACAGGGTTGTCTGGCTACACCTTC. It is translated as CASSGTGLSGYTF.

The chain is built from TRBV30 and TRBJ1-3; the D gene is possibly TRBD1 (6 bases). From germline, CDR1 is GTSNPN and CDR2 SVGIG (reference sequence). V was trimmed by 2 bases and J by 3 bases, leaving 14 bases between them. The CDR3 covers 15 residues. In DNA, the CDR3 is TGTGCCTGGAGTCTCAGGGGCGTCGGTGGAAACACCATATATTTT. Translation: CAWSLRGVGGNTIYF.

The rearrangement joins TRBV6-6 to TRBJ1-5, with 7 positions matching TRBD1. The J segment lost 6 bases and the V segment lost 2 bases, leaving 4 bases of the junction unmatched. The CDR3 totals 14 residues. Germline-derived CDR1 and CDR2 are MNHNY and SVGAGI (reference sequence). The CDR3 region is CASSYRTGGQPQHF. CDR3 DNA sequence: TGTGCCAGCAGTTACCGGACAGGTGGTCAGCCCCAGCATTTT.

The J gene is TRBJ1-4, the V gene TRBV10-3, with a possible D match to TRBD1 (5 bases). The V gene's germline CDR1 is ENHRY and CDR2 SYGVKD. The CDR3 has 16 residues. V shed 6 bases and J shed 0 bases, with 14 bases lying between them. The CDR3 here is CAISMGGGATNEKLFF. The DNA for the CDR3 is TGTGCCATCAGCATGGGGGGAGGTGCAACTAATGAAAAACTGTTTTTT.

The chain uses TRBV6-1 and TRBJ2-4; 10 nucleotides match TRBD1. The junction had 15 bases not matched to a gene; V was cut back by 4 bases and J by 6 bases. The length of the CDR3 is 18 residues. The germline gives CDR1 MNHNS, CDR2 SASEGT. This chain's CDR3 is CASSAGTGASLAGNIQYF. The CDR3 coding sequence is TGTGCCAGCAGTGCCGGGACAGGGGCCTCTCTAGCCGGAAACATTCAGTACTTC.

This clone is a singleton in its sample. The V call is TRBV6-4, the J call TRBJ2-1, with D unclear. Trimming removed 6 bases at V and 1 base at J, with 13 bases between. CDR1 MRHNA and CDR2 SNTAGT come from the germline V gene. CDR3 length: 15 residues. The CDR3 coding sequence is TGTGCCAGCAGACTGAACACTGCATCCTACAATGAGCAGTTCTTC. Its translation: CASRLNTASYNEQFF.

Written as DNA, the CDR3 is TGTGCCTGGAGTAGGGGGGCTACTGACGAGCAGTACTTC. This translates into CAWSRGATDEQYF. This chain joins TRBV30 and TRBJ2-7; either TRBD1 or TRBD2 may supply D (6 bases each). Germline CDR1 is GTSNPN and CDR2 is SVGIG (reference sequence). V lost 2 bases, J lost 5 bases, and 13 bases lay in between. The CDR3 sequence is 13 residues long.

The chain carries TRBV6-1 and TRBJ2-3; D is perhaps TRBD1 or TRBD2 (5 bases each). This CDR3 is built from 13 residues. V dropped 7 bases and J dropped 1 base, with 9 bases sitting between them. Germline-derived CDR1 and CDR2 are MNHNS and SASEGT. CDR3: CASTTGRTDTQYF. The CDR3 nucleotides are TGTGCCAGCACCACGGGGCGCACAGATACGCAGTATTTT.

CDR3 DNA sequence: TGTGCCATCAGTGAGACCCGGGACCTTTCAAGTAGCGGCTACACCTTC. Protein product: CAISETRDLSSSGYTF. V is TRBV10-3 and J is TRBJ1-2, with D tentatively TRBD1 (5 bases). The ends were cut back, 2 bases at V and 8 bases at J, with 21 bases in the middle. Germline V gives CDR1 ENHRY, CDR2 SYGVKD. The CDR3 has 16 amino acids.

The chain recombines TRBV2 with TRBJ2-7; 9 nucleotides agree with TRBD2. V lost 5 bases, J lost 3 bases, and 5 bases stayed unmatched. CDR1 and CDR2 (germline): SNHLY, FYNNEI. CDR3 length equals 14 residues. The CDR3: CASSSSREGYEQYF. In nucleotides, the CDR3 is TGTGCCAGCAGTTCCTCGCGGGAGGGCTACGAGCAGTACTTC. The full variable domain, its missing parts supplied by reference TRBV2 and TRBJ2-7, is EPEVTQTPSHQVTQMGQEVILRCVPISNHLYFYWYRQILGQKVEFLVSFYNNEISEKSEIFDDQFSVERPDGSNFTLKIRSTKLEDSAMYFCASSSSREGYEQYFGPGTRLTVT.

The rearrangement links TRBV7-2 to TRBJ2-5; TRBD2 aligns across 7 bases. The CDR3 length is 15 residues. Germline lookup yields CDR1 SGHTA and CDR2 FQGNSA. V lost 1 base and J lost 5; bases outside the gene matches: 7. The CDR3 DNA reads as TGTGCCAGCAGCTTAGGTCAGCGGGGTGGGGAGACCCAGTACTTC. It specifies CASSLGQRGGETQYF. Supplemented by reference TRBV7-2 and TRBJ2-5, the full variable domain reads GAGVSQSPSNKVTEKGKDVELRCDPISGHTALYWYRQSLGQGLEFLIYFQGNSAPDKSGLPSDRFSAERTGGSVSTLTIQRTQQEDSAVYLCASSLGQRGGETQYFGPGTRLLVL.

This clone was seen once. This chain joins TRBV5-6 and TRBJ1-1; TRBD1 might be the D (5 bases). The ends were cut back, 0 bases at V and 2 bases at J, with 11 bases in the middle. Germline-derived CDR1 and CDR2 are SGHDT and YYEEEE. This CDR3 spans 15 amino acids. The CDR3: CASSLEHRLNTEAFF. For the CDR3, the DNA is TGTGCCAGCAGCTTGGAACACAGGCTTAACACTGAAGCTTTCTTT.